Sequencing of this TCR beta chain was carried out in a study of cytomegalovirus exposure and HLA in healthy donors. About the study: An analysis done earlier identified more than 90 million unique TCR beta sequences from around 180 million T cells. Early release data held 85 million to 95 million unique TCRs from HLA-typed donors.

PCR involved 60 Vbeta and 13 Jbeta primers. Clones were read by immunoSEQ multiplex PCR, and TCRdb kept only the in-frame ones, dropping some. With around 100,000 clones in the sample, the ten largest clones hold 0.59%. Study-wide results and caveats: According to reports, the classifier identified cytomegalovirus status with high specificity and sensitivity. With DRB1 most and HLA-C fewest, TCR association rates differed between HLA loci in a later analysis.

On this clone itself: Its antigen remains unidentified.

Germline V lookup: CDR1 SGHRS, CDR2 YFSETQ. V dropped 0 bases and J dropped 4 bases, with 11 bases sitting between them. The CDR3 runs to 15 residues. The chain is built from TRBV5-1 and TRBJ2-1, with D possibly matching TRBD2 (5 bases). The clonotype was recovered from a man in his fifties or sixties in good health and CMV-seronegative. Source material: PBMCs. The chain's CDR3 is CASSLGGSGYNEQFF. DNA of the CDR3: TGCGCCAGCAGCTTGGGTGGGAGTGGGTACAATGAGCAGTTCTTC.